The source of this T cell receptor beta chain is a study of cytomegalovirus exposure and HLA in healthy donors. The study, taken as a whole, reports: High sensitivity and specificity were reportedly achieved when the classifier diagnosed cytomegalovirus status. HLA alleles showed associations with some 17,000 TCR beta sequences in a later analysis, at a 0.05 false discovery rate. Among immune exposure information, only CMV serostatus was available. For most TCR beta V segments, an earlier analysis put the productive rate at about 87% or about 30% of the time.

The trim removed 7 bases at V and 4 bases at J, leaving 10 bases unmatched. CDR1 is SNHLY and CDR2 is FYNNEI in the germline V gene. The CDR3 contains 15 residues. With 60 Vbeta and 13 Jbeta primers, the PCR was carried out. Sequencing used immunoSEQ multiplex PCR; TCRdb keeps in-frame clones, though not all of them. This table holds 100,000 to 150,000 clones, around 79% found once. As for this clone: As yet, its antigen is unknown.

The chain joins TRBV2 to TRBJ1-3; 7 bases map to TRBD1. The sequence was obtained from a woman aged 40 to 50 in good health and CMV-seronegative. The sequenced sample was PBMCs. The CDR3 DNA sequence: TGTGCCAGCACTCCACCCCCGGGACAGGGAAACACCATATATTTT. It is translated as CASTPPPGQGNTIYF.